Below, 24 T cell receptor beta chains from the same sample are listed, as sequenced in a study of control samples from healthy donors and cancer patients. Libraries were prepared by immunoSEQ multiplex PCR; TCRdb keeps only in-frame clonotypes and omits some of them. The table shows 100,000 to 150,000 clones, with just under 90% occurring only once. Source material: PBMCs. Receptors originate from a man aged 50 to 59 with head and neck cancer.

The rearrangement links TRBV27 to TRBJ2-7; TRBD2 matches 9 bases. From germline, CDR1 is MNHEY and CDR2 SMNVEV (reference sequence). CDR3 length equals 15 residues. Trimming cost V 5 bases and J 6 bases; bases outside gene matches: 11. The CDR3 sequence: CASSPLAGVGFEQYF. CDR3 in DNA: TGTGCCAGCAGTCCCTTAGCGGGAGTAGGGTTCGAGCAGTACTTC.

The chain carries TRBV28 and TRBJ2-1, with TRBD2 as a possible D gene (6 bases). The V gene lost 3 bases and the J gene lost 12 bases, with 12 bases spanning the gap. The CDR3 has 12 residues. Germline V CDR1 and CDR2: MDHEN, SYDVKM. The CDR3 region has the DNA TGTGCCAGCAGTTTTAGTGGAGCGGGGCAGTTCTTC. Its protein product is CASSFSGAGQFF.

The V gene is TRBV25-1, the J gene TRBJ1-4; 8 positions agree with TRBD1. With 6 bases clipped from V and 5 bases from J, the junction kept 2 bases outside the gene matches. The CDR3 consists of 13 residues. Germline CDR1 reads MGHDK; CDR2 reads SYGVNS. CDR3 loop: CASRQGGNEKLFF. The CDR3 DNA reads TGTGCCAGCAGACAGGGGGGGAATGAAAAACTGTTTTTT. Full variable domain (outside the CDR3, taken from reference TRBV25-1 and TRBJ1-4): EADIYQTPRYLVIGTGKKITLECSQTMGHDKMYWYQQDPGMELHLIHYSYGVNSTEKGDLSSESTVSRIRTEHFPLTLESARPSHTSQYLCASRQGGNEKLFFGSGTQLSVL.

The chain recombines TRBV7-9 with TRBJ1-3, with a tentative D call TRBD1 (6 bases). This CDR3 spans 14 amino acids. Trimming took 5 bases from V and 7 from J, leaving 15 bases between them. The germline V gene encodes CDR1 SEHNR and CDR2 FQNEAQ (reference sequence). The CDR3 sequence is CASSDRTLWNTIYF. Here the CDR3 DNA reads TGTGCCAGCAGCGACAGGACCCTTTGGAACACCATATATTTT.

The rearrangement uses TRBV30 and TRBJ2-5; D gene unclear. The germline V gene has CDR1 GTSNPN and CDR2 SVGIG (reference sequence). This CDR3 region has 12 residues. Trimming shortened V by 0 bases and J by 1 base, and 3 bases separated the two germline ends. The CDR3 spells CAWSVTQETQYF. DNA of the CDR3: TGTGCCTGGAGTGTTACCCAAGAGACCCAGTACTTC.

The chain recombines TRBV19 with TRBJ2-1, with unresolved D. Trimming cost V 2 bases and J 6 bases, with 14 bases left between them. The length of the CDR3 is 15 residues. In germline, CDR1 is LNHDA, CDR2 SQIVND (reference sequence). CDR3: CASSISRLAPNEQFF. The CDR3 DNA follows: TGTGCCAGTAGTATAAGTAGGTTAGCCCCCAATGAGCAGTTCTTC.

V and J are TRBV21-1 and TRBJ1-3; the D call of TRBD1 is as the table states it, not checked on the DNA. TRBV21-1 is shown as a pseudogene. This CDR3 has 14 residues. The CDR3 nucleotides read TGTGCCAGCACTACAGGGGGCTCTGGAAACACCATATATTTT. Translated, it gives CASTTGGSGNTIYF.

The rearrangement joins TRBV10-3 to TRBJ2-7; TRBD1 matches 8 bases. The ends lost 0 bases at V and 4 bases at J; junction bases unmatched: 11. This CDR3 contains 17 residues. From germline, CDR1 is ENHRY and CDR2 SYGVKD. CDR3 protein: CAISESIGAGGRYEQYF. The CDR3 nucleotides read TGTGCCATCAGTGAGTCAATCGGCGCAGGGGGCCGGTACGAGCAGTACTTC.

This clone was seen a handful of times. The CDR3 sequence: CASSKSVGAMQAFF. The CDR3 DNA reads TGTGCCAGCAGCAAGTCTGTGGGGGCGATGCAAGCTTTCTTT. V usage is TRBV7-9 and J usage is TRBJ1-1, with a possible D match to TRBD1 (6 bases). V lost 5 bases, J lost 9 bases, and 19 bases lay in between. CDR3 length: 14 amino acids. Germline loops: CDR1 SEHNR, CDR2 FQNEAQ (reference sequence).

The V call is TRBV7-9, the J call TRBJ1-2; 7 bases map to TRBD1. CDR3 length: 14 amino acids. Trimming cost V 5 bases and J 4 bases; bases outside gene matches: 7. CDR1 is SEHNR and CDR2 is FQNEAQ in the germline V gene (reference sequence). The CDR3 sequence: CASSAGQVGYGYTF. The CDR3 DNA reads TGTGCCAGCAGCGCCGGACAGGTCGGCTATGGCTACACCTTC.

This sequence joins TRBV19 and TRBJ2-3, with 10 nucleotides matching TRBD1. From germline, CDR1 is LNHDA and CDR2 SQIVND (reference sequence). The junction had 2 bases not matched to a gene; V was cut back by 5 bases and J by 3 bases. The CDR3 sequence is 14 residues long. CDR3: CASSPGQGTDTQYF. Written as DNA, the CDR3 is TGTGCCAGTAGTCCGGGACAGGGGACAGATACGCAGTATTTT.

As DNA, the CDR3 is TGTGCCAGCAGTTTACCCCCCGGCGATCCGCCCCAGCATTTT. It encodes CASSLPPGDPPQHF. The gene calls are TRBV28 and TRBJ1-5; D not certain. The CDR3 runs 14 residues. Germline loops: CDR1 MDHEN, CDR2 SYDVKM. Trimming shortened V by 2 bases and J by 9 bases, and 14 bases separated the two germline ends.

This clone was observed once. The J gene is TRBJ1-5, the V gene TRBV6-2 or TRBV6-3; D may be TRBD1 (5 bases). Trimming left V 6 bases short and J 4 bases short, with 22 bases between. The CDR3 runs to 17 residues. Per the germline V gene, CDR1 is MNHEY and CDR2 is SVGEGT. The CDR3: CASSRRNPTGDNQPQHF. The CDR3 coding sequence is TGTGCCAGCAGCCGCCGGAACCCAACAGGCGATAATCAGCCCCAGCATTTT.

The chain recombines TRBV27 with TRBJ2-7; possible D gene TRBD2, 6 bases. In germline, CDR1 is MNHEY, CDR2 SMNVEV (reference sequence). The CDR3 has 17 amino acids. V gave up 3 bases and J gave up 4 bases, with 22 bases separating them. The CDR3 DNA reads TGTGCCAGCAGTTTCGCCCGTTTTTCTAGCGCCTCGTACGAGCAGTACTTC. Residues: CASSFARFSSASYEQYF.

The rearrangement links TRBV11-2 to TRBJ2-1, with a possible D match to TRBD1 (6 bases). Looked up from germline, CDR1 is SGHAT and CDR2 is FQNNGV. This CDR3 has 15 amino acids. V was shortened by 5 bases and J by 5 bases, with 16 bases between the two germline ends. The CDR3 sequence is CASSHGTTKDNEQFF. CDR3 coding DNA: TGTGCCAGCAGCCACGGGACAACGAAGGACAATGAGCAGTTCTTC.

The chain carries TRBV28 and TRBJ1-2; 9 nucleotides match TRBD1. Germline V gives CDR1 MDHEN, CDR2 SYDVKM. The CDR3 sequence is 16 residues long. Unmatched junction bases numbered 14, after V lost 8 bases and J lost 4 bases. CDR3 protein: CASERRRTGGGYGYTF. The CDR3 DNA reads as TGTGCCAGCGAGAGACGCAGAACAGGGGGCGGCTATGGCTACACCTTC.

This CDR3 reads CASSPRQTNTEAFF. Written as DNA, the CDR3 is TGTGCCAGTAGTCCCCGGCAGACGAACACTGAAGCTTTCTTT. The chain carries TRBV19 and TRBJ1-1; unclear D gene. Per germline, CDR1 LNHDA and CDR2 SQIVND (reference sequence). The CDR3 sequence is 14 residues long. V lost 5 bases, J lost 1 base, and 11 bases lay in between.

The rearrangement uses TRBV5-1 and TRBJ2-3; D not resolved. The V gene's germline CDR1 is SGHRS and CDR2 YFSETQ. Trimming removed 3 bases from V and 2 bases from J, with 7 bases in between. The CDR3 runs 13 residues. CDR3 loop: CASSSSFTDTQYF. The DNA of the CDR3 is TGCGCCAGCAGCTCGTCATTCACAGATACGCAGTATTTT.

Only a few counts were recorded for this clone. The CDR3: CASSYAGGEQFF. In nucleotides, the CDR3 is TGTGCCAGCAGTTACGCCGGCGGGGAGCAGTTCTTC. The chain links TRBV6-5 to TRBJ2-1, with D possibly TRBD2 on 5 matching bases. V was pared by 2 bases and J by 10 bases, with 9 bases between. This CDR3 has 12 amino acids. The germline V gene has CDR1 MNHEY and CDR2 SVGAGI.

V and J are TRBV2 and TRBJ1-3; tentative D call: TRBD1 (5 bases). The CDR3 length is 16 residues. V was shortened by 8 bases and J by 4 bases, with 21 bases between the two germline ends. Per the germline V gene, CDR1 is SNHLY and CDR2 is FYNNEI. CDR3 nucleotide sequence: TGTGCCAGCGGGTATTTGGCGCAGGGCCCGGGAAACACCATATATTTT. Its protein product is CASGYLAQGPGNTIYF.

This clone was counted once. The chain uses TRBV19 and TRBJ2-3, with D hard to call. The ends were cut back, 4 bases at V and 6 bases at J, with 8 bases in the middle. This CDR3 comprises 12 residues. Germline V CDR1 and CDR2: LNHDA, SQIVND (reference sequence). The chain's CDR3 is CASSSGFDTQYF. For the CDR3, the DNA is TGTGCCAGTAGTAGTGGTTTTGATACGCAGTATTTT.

This rearrangement joins TRBV28 to TRBJ1-5; 8 bases are shared with TRBD1. This CDR3 contains 16 residues. Germline CDR1 is MDHEN and CDR2 is SYDVKM. V shed 5 bases and J 0 bases; nucleotides not matched to a gene: 6. The DNA for the CDR3 is TGTGCCAGCAGTCCCGGGGGACAGGCTAGCAATCAGCCCCAGCATTTT. It specifies CASSPGGQASNQPQHF.

The genes are TRBV7-6 and TRBJ1-1, with D unresolved. The length of the CDR3 is 13 residues. V was shortened by 0 bases and J by 7 bases, with 9 bases between the two germline ends. The germline CDR1 and CDR2 sequences are SGHVS and FNYEAQ. The DNA of the CDR3 is TGTGCCAGCAGCTTAGCGATTAGGAGTGAAGCTTTCTTT. This codes for CASSLAIRSEAFF.

The chain joins TRBV7-9 to TRBJ2-1, with 10 bases identical to TRBD2. Per the germline V gene, CDR1 is SEHNR and CDR2 is FQNEAQ (reference sequence). The CDR3 loop spans 15 amino acids. The ends lost 1 base at V and 8 bases at J; junction bases unmatched: 5. The CDR3 loop reads CASSLVSGRVYEQFF. The CDR3 DNA reads as TGTGCCAGCAGCTTAGTAAGCGGGAGGGTGTATGAGCAGTTCTTC.